This entry lists 13 T cell receptor beta chains sequenced from one sample in a study of identical twins. A single record per CDR3 protein comes from TCRdb applying MiXCR to the 5' RACE reads. The table includes hundreds of thousands of distinct CDR3 sequences, around a sixth detected once. A further study also used this sample, focusing on T cells expressing NK-cell markers.

Source material: PBMCs. Receptors were obtained from a woman under 30 in good health.

Only a few counts were recorded for this clonotype. This chain connects TRBV3-1 to TRBJ2-2; 8 bases map to TRBD1. Unmatched junction bases numbered 4, after V lost 2 bases and J lost 5 bases. CDR1 is LGHDT, CDR2 YNNKEL, per germline (reference sequence). The CDR3 consists of 15 residues. The CDR3 nucleotides read TGTGCCAGCAGCCAACAGGGGGCATTGACCGGGGAGCTGTTTTTT. As protein: CASSQQGALTGELFF. Full variable domain (rest looked up from reference TRBV3-1 and TRBJ2-2): DTAVSQTPKYLVTQMGNDKSIKCEQNLGHDTMYWYKQDSKKFLKIMFSYNNKELIINETVPNRFSPKSPDKAHLNLHINSLELGDSAVYFCASSQQGALTGELFFGEGSRLTVL.

The chain has TRBV7-2 and TRBJ2-7, with a tentative D call TRBD1 (5 bases). The CDR3 spans 14 residues. Germline CDR1 is SGHTA and CDR2 is FQGNSA. V lost 3 bases and J 2 bases, leaving 11 bases between the germline ends. The chain's CDR3 is CASSFLGAAYEQYF. CDR3 coding DNA: TGTGCCAGCAGCTTCCTAGGGGCAGCCTACGAGCAGTACTTC.

J is TRBJ2-1 and V is TRBV20-1, with a tentative D call TRBD2 (6 bases). Looked up from germline, CDR1 is DFQATT and CDR2 is SNEGSKA (reference sequence). The CDR3 spans 14 residues. V lost 5 bases to trimming and J lost 7 bases, with 18 bases between them. CDR3 coding DNA: TGCAGTGCTGGGGTCTGGACTACACCTAATGAGCAGTTCTTC. Its translation: CSAGVWTTPNEQFF.

The genes are TRBV7-6 and TRBJ2-1; D is unresolved. Germline CDR1 reads SGHVS; CDR2 reads FNYEAQ. The ends were cut back, 7 bases at V and 5 bases at J, with 15 bases in the middle. The CDR3 covers 14 residues. CDR3 region: CASTRLLGNNEQFF. CDR3 DNA: TGTGCCAGCACGCGGCTGCTTGGGAACAATGAGCAGTTCTTC.

The rearrangement links TRBV10-3 to TRBJ2-5; 9 bases are a match to TRBD1. This CDR3 has 14 residues. J lost 2 bases, V lost 3 bases, and 1 base had no gene match. Germline CDR1 and CDR2: ENHRY and SYGVKD. CDR3 DNA: TGTGCCATCAGTGAAGACAGGGGGCAAGAGACCCAGTACTTC. Its protein is CAISEDRGQETQYF.

This clonotype came up a few times. The J gene is TRBJ1-1, the V gene TRBV7-9, with D uncertain. The CDR3 covers 12 residues. Per the germline V gene, CDR1 is SEHNR and CDR2 is FQNEAQ (reference sequence). The ends were cut back, 7 bases at V and 12 bases at J, with 18 bases in the middle. Here the CDR3 DNA reads TGTGCCAGCACCTCGCCGGGCCTGATATCTTTCTTT. Translating it yields CASTSPGLISFF.

This chain links TRBV27 with TRBJ2-7, with 8 positions matching TRBD1. The CDR3 contains 14 residues. Germline V CDR1 and CDR2: MNHEY, SMNVEV (reference sequence). The V gene end was trimmed by 6 bases and the J gene end by 5 bases; junction bases not matched to a gene: 9. The CDR3 region is CASSLTGVKHEQYF. The CDR3 coding sequence is TGTGCCAGCAGCCTGACAGGGGTTAAGCACGAGCAGTACTTC.

This clonotype was observed a few times. The rearrangement joins TRBV7-2 to TRBJ2-1; weak D call: TRBD2 (6 bases). The germline CDR1 and CDR2 sequences are SGHTA and FQGNSA. Between the trimmed V and J ends, which lost 5 bases and 4 bases, there was a span of 9 bases. The CDR3 spans 13 residues. The DNA of the CDR3 is TGTGCCAGCAGCGGGGACTTTTACAATGAGCAGTTCTTC. Residues: CASSGDFYNEQFF.

This clonotype was detected only a few times. V usage is TRBV9 and J usage is TRBJ1-2, with D possibly matching TRBD1 (5 bases). Per germline, CDR1 SGDLS and CDR2 YYNGEE. V was cut by 4 bases and J by 8 bases, with 18 bases left in between. The CDR3 contains 14 residues. The CDR3 reads CASSHDRGLVGYTF. CDR3 nucleotide sequence: TGTGCCAGCAGCCACGATCGGGGCTTAGTCGGCTACACCTTC.

This CDR3 reads CASSYRPQREKLFF. Written as DNA, the CDR3 is TGTGCCAGCAGTTACAGGCCGCAAAGGGAAAAACTGTTTTTT. The V and J genes are TRBV6-5 and TRBJ1-4; the D is unclear. Germline CDR1 reads MNHEY; CDR2 reads SVGAGI. The CDR3 is 14 residues long. The germline V and J ends were trimmed by 2 bases and 8 bases, with 12 bases remaining between them.

The chain employs TRBV5-1 and TRBJ2-2, with D possibly being TRBD1 or TRBD2 (5 bases each). Germline CDR1 is SGHRS and CDR2 is YFSETQ. The CDR3 loop spans 14 amino acids. V was trimmed by 3 bases and J by 4 bases, leaving 10 bases between them. The CDR3 DNA follows: TGCGCCAGCAGCTGGGACCCCAGCACCGGGGAGCTGTTTTTT. This translates into CASSWDPSTGELFF.

The chain combines TRBV3-1 with TRBJ2-3; D not certain. V was cut by 2 bases and J by 3 bases, with 6 bases left in between. The germline CDR1 and CDR2 sequences are LGHDT and YNNKEL (reference sequence). The CDR3 sequence is 13 residues long. The CDR3 coding sequence is TGTGCCAGCAGCCAAAGGGCAACAGATACGCAGTATTTT. It codes for CASSQRATDTQYF.

This clonotype has only a few counts. V usage is TRBV12-5 and J usage is TRBJ1-1, with no clear D. This CDR3 contains 11 residues. V lost 8 bases, J lost 2 bases, and 6 bases lay in between. Germline V gene data show CDR1 as LGHNT and CDR2 as FRNRAP. CDR3 loop: CASNYNTEAFF. Here the CDR3 DNA reads TGTGCTAGTAACTATAACACTGAAGCTTTCTTT.